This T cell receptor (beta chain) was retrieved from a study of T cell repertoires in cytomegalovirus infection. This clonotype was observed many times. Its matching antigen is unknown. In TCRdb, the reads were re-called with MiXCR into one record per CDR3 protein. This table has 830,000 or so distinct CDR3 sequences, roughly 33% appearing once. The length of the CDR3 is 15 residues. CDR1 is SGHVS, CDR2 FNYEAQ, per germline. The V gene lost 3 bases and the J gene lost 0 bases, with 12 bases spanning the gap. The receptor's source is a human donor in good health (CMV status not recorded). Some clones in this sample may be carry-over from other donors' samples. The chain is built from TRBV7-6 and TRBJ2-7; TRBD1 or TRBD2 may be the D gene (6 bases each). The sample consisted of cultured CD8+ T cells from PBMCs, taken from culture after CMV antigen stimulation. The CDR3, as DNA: TGTGCCAGCAGCTTCTCCGGGGGCAGCTCCTACGAGCAGTACTTC. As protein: CASSFSGGSSYEQYF.